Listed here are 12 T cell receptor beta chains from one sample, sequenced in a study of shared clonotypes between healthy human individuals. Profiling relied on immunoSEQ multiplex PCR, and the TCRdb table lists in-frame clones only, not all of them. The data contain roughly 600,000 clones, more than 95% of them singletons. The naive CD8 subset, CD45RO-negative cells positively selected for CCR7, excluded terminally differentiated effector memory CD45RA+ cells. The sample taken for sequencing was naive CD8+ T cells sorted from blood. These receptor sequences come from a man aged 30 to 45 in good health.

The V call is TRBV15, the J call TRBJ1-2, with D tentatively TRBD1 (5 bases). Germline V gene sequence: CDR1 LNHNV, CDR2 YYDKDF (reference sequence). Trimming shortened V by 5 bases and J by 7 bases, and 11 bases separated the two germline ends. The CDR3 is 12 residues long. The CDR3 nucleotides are TGTGCCACCAGCGGAGCGACAGTTGGCTACACCTTC. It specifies CATSGATVGYTF.

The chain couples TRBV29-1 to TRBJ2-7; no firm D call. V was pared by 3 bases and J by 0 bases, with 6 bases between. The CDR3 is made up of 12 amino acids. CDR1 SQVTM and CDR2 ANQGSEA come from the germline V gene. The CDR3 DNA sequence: TGCAGCGTTGACGACGGCTCCTACGAGCAGTACTTC. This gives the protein CSVDDGSYEQYF.

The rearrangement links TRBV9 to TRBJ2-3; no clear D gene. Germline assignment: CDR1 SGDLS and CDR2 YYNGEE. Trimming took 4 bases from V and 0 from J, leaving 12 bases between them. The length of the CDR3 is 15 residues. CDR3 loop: CASSPPWSSTDTQYF. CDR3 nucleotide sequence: TGTGCCAGCAGCCCTCCTTGGTCGAGCACAGATACGCAGTATTTT.

CDR3 loop: CASSFLEKLFF. The CDR3 DNA reads as TGTGCCAGCAGCTTCTTGGAAAAACTGTTTTTT. This chain uses TRBV11-2 with TRBJ1-4; unclear D gene. Trimming left V 3 bases short and J 8 bases short, with 4 bases between. The CDR3 spans 11 residues. CDR1 and CDR2 from the germline V gene are SGHAT and FQNNGV. The whole variable domain, filled in from reference TRBV11-2 and TRBJ1-4, reads EAGVAQSPRYKIIEKRQSVAFWCNPISGHATLYWYQQILGQGPKLLIQFQNNGVVDDSQLPKDRFSAERLKGVDSTLKIQPAKLEDSAVYLCASSFLEKLFFGSGTQLSVL.

DNA for the CDR3: TGTGCCAGCACTCCAACGACAGGACTTGCCGGGGAGCTGTTTTTT. Translation: CASTPTTGLAGELFF. The rearrangement uses TRBV7-9 and TRBJ2-2, with D maybe TRBD1 (6 bases). Germline loops: CDR1 SEHNR, CDR2 FQNEAQ (reference sequence). V dropped 7 bases and J dropped 6 bases, with 18 bases sitting between them. The length of the CDR3 is 15 residues.

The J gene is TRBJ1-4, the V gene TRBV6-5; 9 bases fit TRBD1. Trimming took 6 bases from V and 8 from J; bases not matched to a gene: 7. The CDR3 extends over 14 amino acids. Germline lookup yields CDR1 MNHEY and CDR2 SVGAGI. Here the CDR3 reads CASSLGQGPEKLFF. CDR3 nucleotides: TGTGCCAGCAGCCTGGGACAGGGTCCGGAAAAACTGTTTTTT.

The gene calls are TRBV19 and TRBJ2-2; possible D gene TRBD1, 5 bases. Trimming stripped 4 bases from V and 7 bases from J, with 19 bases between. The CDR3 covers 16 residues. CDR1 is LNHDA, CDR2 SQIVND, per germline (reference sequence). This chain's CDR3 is CASSTLRQPHYGELFF. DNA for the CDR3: TGTGCCAGTAGTACCCTCCGACAGCCACATTACGGGGAGCTGTTTTTT.

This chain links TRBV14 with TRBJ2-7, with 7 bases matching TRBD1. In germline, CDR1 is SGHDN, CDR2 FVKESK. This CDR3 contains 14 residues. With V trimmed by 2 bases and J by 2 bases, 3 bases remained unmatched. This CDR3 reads CASSQFTGAYEQYF. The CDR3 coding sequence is TGTGCCAGCAGCCAATTTACAGGGGCCTACGAGCAGTACTTC. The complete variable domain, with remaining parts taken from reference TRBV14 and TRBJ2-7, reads EAGVTQFPSHSVIEKGQTVTLRCDPISGHDNLYWYRRVMGKEIKFLLHFVKESKQDESGMPNNRFLAERTGGTYSTLKVQPAELEDSGVYFCASSQFTGAYEQYFGPGTRLTVT.

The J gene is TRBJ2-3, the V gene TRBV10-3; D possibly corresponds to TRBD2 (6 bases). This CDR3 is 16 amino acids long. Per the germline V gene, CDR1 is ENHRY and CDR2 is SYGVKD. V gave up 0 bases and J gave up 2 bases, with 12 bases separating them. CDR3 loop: CAISESREEHTDTQYF. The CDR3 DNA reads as TGTGCCATCAGTGAGTCAAGGGAGGAGCACACAGATACGCAGTATTTT.

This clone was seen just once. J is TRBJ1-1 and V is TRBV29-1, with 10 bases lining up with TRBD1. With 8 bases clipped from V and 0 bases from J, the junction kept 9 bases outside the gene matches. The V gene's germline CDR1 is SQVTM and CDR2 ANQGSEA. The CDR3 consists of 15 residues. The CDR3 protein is CSLKRDRGVNTEAFF. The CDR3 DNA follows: TGCAGCCTGAAAAGGGACAGGGGAGTGAACACTGAAGCTTTCTTT.

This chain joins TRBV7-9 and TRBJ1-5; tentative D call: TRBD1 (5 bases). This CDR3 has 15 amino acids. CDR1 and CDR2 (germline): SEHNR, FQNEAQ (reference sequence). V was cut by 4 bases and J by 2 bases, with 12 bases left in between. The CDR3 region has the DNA TGTGCCAGCAGCTCGGGACCCTCGCGCAATCAGCCCCAGCATTTT. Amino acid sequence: CASSSGPSRNQPQHF.

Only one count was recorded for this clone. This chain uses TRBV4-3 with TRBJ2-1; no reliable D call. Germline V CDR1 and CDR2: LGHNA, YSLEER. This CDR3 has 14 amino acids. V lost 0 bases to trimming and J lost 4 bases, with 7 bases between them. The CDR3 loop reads CASSQDVAYNEQFF. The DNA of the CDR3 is TGCGCCAGCAGCCAAGATGTGGCTTACAATGAGCAGTTCTTC.